This TCR beta chain came from a study of T cell responses to AZD1222 COVID-19 vaccine. The data were produced by immunoSEQ multiplex PCR, yet TCRdb's version contains in-frame clones alone and is incomplete. The sample shows 95,000 to 150,000 clones, more than 75% of them seen only once. Findings of the study overall: Just a handful of people given AZD1222 tested seropositive at baseline. Possibly, clonal diversity was underestimated; donors were largely white British and included more females.

The CDR3 is made up of 13 amino acids. The ends were cut back, 9 bases at V and 3 bases at J, with 14 bases in the middle. Germline CDR1 LGHDT, CDR2 YNNKEL (reference sequence). Regarding this clone: No antigen is known for it.

The clonotype originates from an adult in good health. Sequencing used peripheral blood, obtained on day 0 of AZD1222 vaccination. The genes are TRBV3-1 (or the pseudogene TRBV3-2) and TRBJ1-1, with D perhaps TRBD1 (5 bases). CDR3 in DNA: TGTGCCAGTCGGGGTTGGGGGGACACTGAAGCTTTCTTT. It yields the protein CASRGWGDTEAFF.